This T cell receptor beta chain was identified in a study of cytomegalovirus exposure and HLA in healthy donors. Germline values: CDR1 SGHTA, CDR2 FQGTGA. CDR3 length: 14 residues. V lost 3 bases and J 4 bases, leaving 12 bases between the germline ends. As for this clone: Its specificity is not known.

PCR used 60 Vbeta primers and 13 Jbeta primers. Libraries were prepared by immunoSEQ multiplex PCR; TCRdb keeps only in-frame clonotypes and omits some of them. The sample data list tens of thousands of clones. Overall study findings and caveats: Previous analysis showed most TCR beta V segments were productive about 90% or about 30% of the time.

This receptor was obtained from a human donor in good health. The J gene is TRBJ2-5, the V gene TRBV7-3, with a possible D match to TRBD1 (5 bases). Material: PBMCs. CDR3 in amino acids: CASSFSHQGETQYF. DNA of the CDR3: TGTGCCAGCAGCTTTAGCCACCAGGGAGAGACCCAGTACTTC.